The source of this T cell receptor beta chain is a study of T-cell reconstitution after alpha-beta-depleted transplantation in children. The TCRbeta library was prepared with unique molecular identifiers. One entry per CDR3 protein, called by TCRdb with MiXCR from the PCR reads. The sample gives about 240,000 distinct CDR3 sequences, roughly 26% of which show up once; about 2.5% is in the top ten. In germline, CDR1 is LGHNA, CDR2 YNFKEQ. Trimming took 1 base from V and 5 from J; bases not matched to a gene: 12. The length of the CDR3 is 18 residues. Overall study findings and caveats: Reports say that about two months after transplant, the alpha-beta T cells came out of several hundred graft clones that had expanded. At the one-year point after transplant, T-cell counts and TCRbeta diversity were found to come mostly from T cells that had been newly produced. It was surviving recipient T cells and thymic progenitors that gave some patients high TCRbeta diversity at day 60.

This clonotype was picked up many times. Its antigen is unidentified. The sequence was obtained from a girl aged 2 to 10 with Fanconi anemia, due to receive a stem cell transplant. The specimen comprised PBMCs, sampled before TCRalphabeta/CD19-depleted stem cell transplant. V and J are TRBV4-2 and TRBJ2-5, with 11 bases aligning to TRBD2. CDR3 in DNA: TGTGCCAGCAGCCAAGGACTAGCGGGATTTGGCCAAGGGGAGACCCAGTACTTC. This codes for CASSQGLAGFGQGETQYF.